These T cell receptor beta chains were read from a single sample in a study of beta chain features in type 1 diabetes. Sequenced by immunoSEQ multiplex PCR; TCRdb stores in-frame clones only, minus some. The data contain around 160,000 clones, 9% to 10% of them singletons. What was sequenced was central memory CD4+ T cells from blood. The receptors shown here come from a woman under 40 with type 1 diabetes. The CDR3 runs from the conserved cysteine through the conserved F or W. D genes are given only for firm matches. Size values are once, few and many counts, or a class for expanded clones, and some rows have none.

D: TRBD1
V: TRBV5-1
J: TRBJ1-5
size: few
CDR3: CASSPTGDPNQPQHF
DNA: TGCGCCAGCAGCCCTACAGGGGACCCCAATCAGCCCCAGCATTTT

D: TRBD1
V: TRBV5-1
J: TRBJ2-2
size: -
CDR3: CASSGTGEAGELFF
DNA: TGCGCCAGCAGCGGGACAGGGGAGGCCGGGGAGCTGTTTTTT

D: TRBD1
V: TRBV28
J: TRBJ2-3
size: -
CDR3: CASSLAGQGTDTQYF
DNA: TGTGCCAGCAGTTTGGCCGGACAGGGTACAGATACGCAGTATTTT

D: TRBD2
V: TRBV30
J: TRBJ2-5
size: few
CDR3: CAWSLGLAGVKETQYF
DNA: TGTGCCTGGTCCTTGGGACTAGCGGGAGTGAAAGAGACCCAGTACTTC

D: TRBD2
V: TRBV7-9
J: TRBJ2-5
size: -
CDR3: CASSLGVTSGQETQYF
DNA: TGTGCCAGCAGCTTAGGGGTGACTAGCGGGCAAGAGACCCAGTACTTC

D: -
V: TRBV18
J: TRBJ2-7
size: -
CDR3: CASSLLQDSYEQYF
DNA: TGTGCCAGCTCACTTCTCCAGGACAGCTACGAGCAGTACTTC

D: TRBD2
V: TRBV19
J: TRBJ2-6
size: few
CDR3: CASGLAGGSGANVLTF
DNA: TGTGCCAGTGGACTAGCGGGAGGATCTGGGGCCAACGTCCTGACTTTC

D: TRBD1
V: TRBV6-5
J: TRBJ2-7
size: many
CDR3: CASSAPGQGYEQYF
DNA: TGTGCCAGCAGTGCACCGGGACAGGGCTACGAGCAGTACTTC

D: TRBD2
V: TRBV5-1
J: TRBJ2-7
size: -
CDR3: CASSSTSGSYEQYF
DNA: TGCGCCAGCAGCTCGACTAGCGGGAGTTACGAGCAGTACTTC

D: -
V: TRBV30
J: TRBJ1-2
size: once
CDR3: CAWSVGLSTAGYTF
DNA: TGTGCCTGGAGTGTCGGACTAAGTACGGCAGGCTACACCTTC

D: TRBD2
V: TRBV7-9
J: TRBJ2-3
size: -
CDR3: CASSLWREDTDTQYF
DNA: TGTGCCAGCAGCTTATGGCGGGAGGACACAGATACGCAGTATTTT

D: TRBD1
V: TRBV14
J: TRBJ2-7
size: few
CDR3: CASSQRTGISYEQYF
DNA: TGTGCCAGCAGCCAACGGACAGGGATCTCCTACGAGCAGTACTTC

D: TRBD1
V: TRBV27
J: TRBJ2-7
size: few
CDR3: CASSVAGTDPYEQYF
DNA: TGTGCCAGCAGTGTAGCCGGGACAGACCCCTACGAGCAGTACTTC

D: -
V: TRBV19
J: TRBJ1-1
size: few
CDR3: CASSQEGVVTEAFF
DNA: TGTGCCAGTAGCCAAGAAGGGGTTGTCACTGAAGCTTTCTTT

D: -
V: TRBV30
J: TRBJ1-2
size: -
CDR3: CAWSRQGWSYGYTF
DNA: TGTGCCTGGAGCAGGCAGGGATGGAGCTATGGCTACACCTTC

D: -
V: TRBV5-5
J: TRBJ2-5
size: few
CDR3: CASSLAGALEETQYF
DNA: TGTGCCAGCAGCTTGGCAGGGGCTTTGGAGGAGACCCAGTACTTC

D: TRBD1
V: TRBV5-1
J: TRBJ2-7
size: -
CDR3: CASSYYRTGGYEQYF
DNA: TGCGCCAGCAGCTACTACCGGACAGGGGGCTACGAGCAGTACTTC

D: TRBD1
V: TRBV14
J: TRBJ2-7
size: few
CDR3: CASSQNWDSYEQYF
DNA: TGTGCCAGCAGCCAAAACTGGGACAGCTACGAGCAGTACTTC

D: TRBD1
V: TRBV5-6
J: TRBJ2-3
size: -
CDR3: CASSTGESTDTQYF
DNA: TGTGCCAGCAGCACAGGGGAGAGCACAGATACGCAGTATTTT

D: TRBD1
V: TRBV5-1
J: TRBJ1-2
size: -
CDR3: CASSPLPGTGSYYGYTF
DNA: TGCGCCAGCAGCCCTCTCCCCGGGACAGGATCGTACTATGGCTACACCTTC

D: -
V: TRBV28
J: TRBJ1-2
size: few
CDR3: CASSFGGPVNYGYTF
DNA: TGTGCCAGCAGTTTCGGGGGGCCCGTTAACTATGGCTACACCTTC

D: TRBD2
V: TRBV2
J: TRBJ2-1
size: few
CDR3: CASKGLAGAGYNEQFF
DNA: TGTGCCAGCAAGGGACTAGCGGGAGCCGGCTACAATGAGCAGTTCTTC

D: -
V: TRBV30
J: TRBJ1-4
size: -
CDR3: CAWNMRRTNEKLFF
DNA: TGTGCCTGGAATATGAGGCGGACTAATGAAAAACTGTTTTTT

D: -
V: TRBV28
J: TRBJ1-2
size: -
CDR3: CAGSTGLAVNYGYTF
DNA: TGTGCCGGTTCGACAGGTTTAGCTGTTAACTATGGCTACACCTTC

D: -
V: TRBV7-3
J: TRBJ2-1
size: -
CDR3: CASRPAKVTEQFF
DNA: TGTGCCAGCAGACCAGCGAAAGTTACGGAGCAGTTCTTC

D: -
V: TRBV27
J: TRBJ2-7
size: few
CDR3: CASSLDGESYEQYF
DNA: TGTGCCAGCAGTTTAGATGGGGAGTCCTACGAGCAGTACTTC

D: TRBD1
V: TRBV10-3
J: TRBJ2-7
size: few
CDR3: CAISDSDDRGHEQYF
DNA: TGTGCCATCAGTGACTCCGACGACAGGGGGCACGAGCAGTACTTC

D: -
V: TRBV28
J: TRBJ2-1
size: few
CDR3: CASSLFSLNEQFF
DNA: TGTGCCAGCAGTTTATTTTCCCTAAATGAGCAGTTCTTC

D: -
V: TRBV9
J: TRBJ2-1
size: -
CDR3: CASSVDWEGGNEQFF
DNA: TGTGCCAGCAGCGTAGATTGGGAGGGGGGCAATGAGCAGTTCTTC

D: -
V: TRBV7-3
J: TRBJ2-2
size: -
CDR3: CASSSELGELFF
DNA: TGTGCCAGCAGCTCCGAGTTAGGGGAGCTGTTTTTT

D: TRBD2
V: TRBV7-9
J: TRBJ2-5
size: -
CDR3: CASSLGLAGQETQYF
DNA: TGTGCCAGCAGCTTGGGTCTAGCGGGACAAGAGACCCAGTACTTC

D: -
V: TRBV27
J: TRBJ1-2
size: few
CDR3: CASSLLSGYGYTF
DNA: TGTGCCAGCAGTTTACTATCCGGTTATGGCTACACCTTC

D: TRBD1
V: TRBV6-5
J: TRBJ2-2
size: few
CDR3: CASSRGQGNGELFF
DNA: TGTGCCAGCAGTAGGGGGCAGGGGAACGGGGAGCTGTTTTTT

D: -
V: TRBV30
J: TRBJ2-5
size: -
CDR3: CAWSWEGGAETQYF
DNA: TGTGCCTGGAGTTGGGAAGGGGGAGCGGAGACCCAGTACTTC

D: TRBD1
V: TRBV29-1
J: TRBJ1-5
size: -
CDR3: CSVGGTGEQPQHF
DNA: TGCAGCGTGGGCGGGACAGGTGAACAGCCCCAGCATTTT

D: TRBD1
V: TRBV18
J: TRBJ2-7
size: -
CDR3: CASSPGTGGSYEQYF
DNA: TGTGCCAGCTCACCAGGGACAGGGGGGTCCTACGAGCAGTACTTC